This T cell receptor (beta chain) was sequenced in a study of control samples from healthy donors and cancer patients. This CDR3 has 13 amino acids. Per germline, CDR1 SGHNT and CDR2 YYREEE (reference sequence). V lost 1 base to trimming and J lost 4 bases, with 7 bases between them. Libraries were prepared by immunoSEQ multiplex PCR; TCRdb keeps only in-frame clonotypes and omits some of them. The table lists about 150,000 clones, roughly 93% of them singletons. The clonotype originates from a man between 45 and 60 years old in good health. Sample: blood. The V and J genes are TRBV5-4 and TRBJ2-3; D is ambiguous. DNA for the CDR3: TGTGCCAGCAGCTTGACCCCTCCAGATACGCAGTATTTT. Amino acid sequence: CASSLTPPDTQYF. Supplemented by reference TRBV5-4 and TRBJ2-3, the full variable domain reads ETGVTQSPTHLIKTRGQQVTLRCSSQSGHNTVSWYQQALGQGPQFIFQYYREEENGRGNFPPRFSGLQFPNYSSELNVNALELDDSALYLCASSLTPPDTQYFGPGTRLTVL.